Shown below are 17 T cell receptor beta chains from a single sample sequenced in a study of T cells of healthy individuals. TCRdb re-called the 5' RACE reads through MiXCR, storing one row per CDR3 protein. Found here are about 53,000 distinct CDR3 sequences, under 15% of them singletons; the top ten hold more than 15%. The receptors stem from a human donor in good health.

CDR3 coding DNA: TGTGCCAGCTCACTGGGGACGGCTGCAACTAATGAAAAACTGTTTTTT. It specifies CASSLGTAATNEKLFF. The chain recombines TRBV18 with TRBJ1-4, with TRBD1 as a possible D gene (5 bases). With 4 bases removed from V and 0 bases from J, the gap between germline ends came to 12 bases. The CDR3 totals 16 residues. Germline assignment: CDR1 KGHSH and CDR2 LQKENI.

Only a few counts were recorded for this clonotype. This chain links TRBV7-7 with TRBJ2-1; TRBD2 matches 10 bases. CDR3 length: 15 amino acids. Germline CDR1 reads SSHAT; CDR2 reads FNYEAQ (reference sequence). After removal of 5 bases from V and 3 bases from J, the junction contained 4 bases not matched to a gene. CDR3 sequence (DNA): TGTGCCAGCAGCCTAACTAGCGGGAACTACAATGAGCAGTTCTTC. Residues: CASSLTSGNYNEQFF. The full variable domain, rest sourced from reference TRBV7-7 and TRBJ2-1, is GAGVSQSPRYKVTKRGQDVTLRCDPISSHATLYWYQQALGQGPEFLTYFNYEAQPDKSGLPSDRFSAERPEGSISTLTIQRTEQRDSAMYRCASSLTSGNYNEQFFGPGTRLTVL.

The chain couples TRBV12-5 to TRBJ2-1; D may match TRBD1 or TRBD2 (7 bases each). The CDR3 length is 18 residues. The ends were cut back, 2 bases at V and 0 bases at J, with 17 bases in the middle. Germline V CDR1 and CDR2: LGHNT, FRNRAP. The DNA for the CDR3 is TGTGCTAGTGGTTTGAGCCAGGGGGGGACCAGCTCCTACAATGAGCAGTTCTTC. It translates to CASGLSQGGTSSYNEQFF.

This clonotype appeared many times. CDR3 DNA: TGTGCCACCGCCGACAGGTCCCTCTACGGCTACACCTTC. Protein sequence: CATADRSLYGYTF. The chain links TRBV24-1 to TRBJ1-2, with D possibly TRBD1 on 6 matching bases. The V end was cut by 9 bases, the J end by 8 bases, with 18 bases between. The CDR3 covers 13 residues. CDR1 and CDR2 (germline): KGHDR, SFDVKD.

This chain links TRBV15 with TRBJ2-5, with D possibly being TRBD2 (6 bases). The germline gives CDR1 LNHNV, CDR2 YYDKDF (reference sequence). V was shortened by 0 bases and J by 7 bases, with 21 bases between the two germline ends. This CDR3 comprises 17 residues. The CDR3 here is CATSRDTGDLAPGTQYF. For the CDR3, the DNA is TGTGCCACCAGCAGAGATACGGGGGACTTGGCCCCGGGGACCCAGTACTTC.

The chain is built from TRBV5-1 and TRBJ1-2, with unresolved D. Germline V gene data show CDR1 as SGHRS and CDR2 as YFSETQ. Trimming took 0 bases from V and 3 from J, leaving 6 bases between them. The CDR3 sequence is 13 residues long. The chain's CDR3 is CASSLASDYGYTF. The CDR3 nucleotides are TGCGCCAGCAGCTTGGCGTCGGACTATGGCTACACCTTC. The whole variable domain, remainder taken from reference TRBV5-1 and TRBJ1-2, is KAGVTQTPRYLIKTRGQQVTLSCSPISGHRSVSWYQQTPGQGLQFLFEYFSETQRNKGNFPGRFSGRQFSNSRSEMNVSTLELGDSALYLCASSLASDYGYTFGSGTRLTVV.

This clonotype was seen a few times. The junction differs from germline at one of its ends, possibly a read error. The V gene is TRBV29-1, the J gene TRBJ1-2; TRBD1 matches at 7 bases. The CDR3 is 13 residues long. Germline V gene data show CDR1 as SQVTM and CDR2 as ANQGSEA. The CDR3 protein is CSVGGTENWGYNF. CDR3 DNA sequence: TGCAGCGTGGGGGGGACAGAGAATTGGGGCTACAACTTC.

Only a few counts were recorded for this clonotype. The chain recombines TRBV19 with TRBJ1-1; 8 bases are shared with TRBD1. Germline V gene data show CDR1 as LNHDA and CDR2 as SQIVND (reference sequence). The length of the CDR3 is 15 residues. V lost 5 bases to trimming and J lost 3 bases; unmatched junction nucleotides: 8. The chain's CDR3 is CASSDPRGRDTEAFF. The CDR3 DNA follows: TGTGCCAGTAGTGACCCCAGGGGGCGGGACACTGAAGCTTTCTTT.

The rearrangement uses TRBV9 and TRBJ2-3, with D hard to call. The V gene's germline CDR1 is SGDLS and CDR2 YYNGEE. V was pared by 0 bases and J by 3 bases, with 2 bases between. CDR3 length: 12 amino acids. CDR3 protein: CASSVATDTQYF. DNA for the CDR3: TGTGCCAGCAGCGTAGCTACAGATACGCAGTATTTT.

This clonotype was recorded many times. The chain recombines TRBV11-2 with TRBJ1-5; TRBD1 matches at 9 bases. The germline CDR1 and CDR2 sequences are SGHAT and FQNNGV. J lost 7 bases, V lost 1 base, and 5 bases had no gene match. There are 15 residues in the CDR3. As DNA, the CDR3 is TGTGCCAGCAGCTTAGGGGGGACAGGGAGACAGCCCCAGCATTTT. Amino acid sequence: CASSLGGTGRQPQHF. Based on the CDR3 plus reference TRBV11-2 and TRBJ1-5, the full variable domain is EAGVAQSPRYKIIEKRQSVAFWCNPISGHATLYWYQQILGQGPKLLIQFQNNGVVDDSQLPKDRFSAERLKGVDSTLKIQPAKLEDSAVYLCASSLGGTGRQPQHFGDGTRLSIL.

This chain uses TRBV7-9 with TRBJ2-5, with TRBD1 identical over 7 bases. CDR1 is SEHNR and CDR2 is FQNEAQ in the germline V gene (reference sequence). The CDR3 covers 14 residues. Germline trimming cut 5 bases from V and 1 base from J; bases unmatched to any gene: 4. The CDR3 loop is CASSAGQAQETQYF. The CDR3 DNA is TGTGCCAGCAGCGCCGGACAGGCCCAAGAGACCCAGTACTTC.

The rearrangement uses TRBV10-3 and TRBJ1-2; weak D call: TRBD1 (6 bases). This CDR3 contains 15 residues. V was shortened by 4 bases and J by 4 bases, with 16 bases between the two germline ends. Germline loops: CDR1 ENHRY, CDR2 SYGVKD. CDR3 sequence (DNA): TGTGCCATCAGTGGGCTACAGGGTACGACCTATGGCTACACCTTC. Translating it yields CAISGLQGTTYGYTF.

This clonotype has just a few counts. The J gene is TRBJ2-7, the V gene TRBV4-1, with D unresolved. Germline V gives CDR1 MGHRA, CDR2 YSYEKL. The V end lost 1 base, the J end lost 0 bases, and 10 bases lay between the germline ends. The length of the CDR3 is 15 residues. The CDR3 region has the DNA TGCGCCAGCAGCCAAGGATACAGAACCTCCTACGAGCAGTACTTC. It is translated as CASSQGYRTSYEQYF.

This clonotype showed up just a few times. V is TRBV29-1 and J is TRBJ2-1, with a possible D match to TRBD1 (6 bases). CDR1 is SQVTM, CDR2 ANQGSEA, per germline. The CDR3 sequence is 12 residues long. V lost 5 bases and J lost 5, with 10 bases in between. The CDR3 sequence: CSVRKGDNEQFF. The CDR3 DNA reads TGCAGCGTTCGTAAGGGGGACAATGAGCAGTTCTTC.

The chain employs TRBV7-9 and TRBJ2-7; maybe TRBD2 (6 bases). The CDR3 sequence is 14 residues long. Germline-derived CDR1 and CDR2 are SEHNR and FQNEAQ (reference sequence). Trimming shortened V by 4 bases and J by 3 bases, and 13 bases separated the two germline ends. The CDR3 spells CASSSTSGVYEQYF. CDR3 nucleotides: TGTGCCAGCAGCTCCACCTCGGGGGTCTACGAGCAGTACTTC.

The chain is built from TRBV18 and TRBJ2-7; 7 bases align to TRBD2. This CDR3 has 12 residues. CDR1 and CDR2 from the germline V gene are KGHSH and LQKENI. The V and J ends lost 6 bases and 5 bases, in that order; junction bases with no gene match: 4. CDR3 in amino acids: CASSLGRDEQYF. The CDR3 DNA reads TGTGCCAGCTCCCTAGGGAGGGACGAGCAGTACTTC. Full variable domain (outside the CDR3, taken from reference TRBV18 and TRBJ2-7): NAGVMQNPRHLVRRRGQEARLRCSPMKGHSHVYWYRQLPEEGLKFMVYLQKENIIDESGMPKERFSAEFPKEGPSILRIQQVVRGDSAAYFCASSLGRDEQYFGPGTRLTVT.

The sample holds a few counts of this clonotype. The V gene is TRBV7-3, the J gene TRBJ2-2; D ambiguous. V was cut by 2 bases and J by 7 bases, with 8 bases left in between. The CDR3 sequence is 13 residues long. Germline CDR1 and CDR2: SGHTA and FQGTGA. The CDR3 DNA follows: TGTGCCAGCAGCTTAGAGGCCAACGGGGAGCTGTTTTTT. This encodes CASSLEANGELFF.